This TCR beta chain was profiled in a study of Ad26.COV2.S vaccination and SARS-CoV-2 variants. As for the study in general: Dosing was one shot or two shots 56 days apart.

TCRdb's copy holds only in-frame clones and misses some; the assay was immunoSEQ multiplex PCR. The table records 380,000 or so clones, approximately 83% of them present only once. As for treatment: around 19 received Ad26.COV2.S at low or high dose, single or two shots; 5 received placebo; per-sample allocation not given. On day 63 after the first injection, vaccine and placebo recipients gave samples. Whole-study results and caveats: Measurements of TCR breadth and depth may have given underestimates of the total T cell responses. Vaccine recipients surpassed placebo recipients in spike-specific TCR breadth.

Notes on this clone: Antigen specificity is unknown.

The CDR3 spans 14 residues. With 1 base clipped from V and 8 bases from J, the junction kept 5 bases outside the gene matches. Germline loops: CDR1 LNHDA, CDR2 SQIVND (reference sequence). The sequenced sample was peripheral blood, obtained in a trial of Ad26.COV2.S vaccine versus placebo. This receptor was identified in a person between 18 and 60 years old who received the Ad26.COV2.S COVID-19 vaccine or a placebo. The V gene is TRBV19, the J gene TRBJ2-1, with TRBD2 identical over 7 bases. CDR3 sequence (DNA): TGTGCCAGTAGTATAGCAACGGGAGGCTATGAGCAGTTCTTC. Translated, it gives CASSIATGGYEQFF.